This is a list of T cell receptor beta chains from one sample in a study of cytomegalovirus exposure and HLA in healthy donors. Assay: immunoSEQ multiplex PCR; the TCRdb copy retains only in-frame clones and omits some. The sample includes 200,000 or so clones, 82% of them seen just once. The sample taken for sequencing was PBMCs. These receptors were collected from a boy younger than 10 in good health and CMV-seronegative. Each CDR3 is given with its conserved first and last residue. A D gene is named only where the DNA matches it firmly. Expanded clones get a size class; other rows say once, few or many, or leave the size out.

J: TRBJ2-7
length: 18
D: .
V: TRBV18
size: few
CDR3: CASSPSILKHRGKWEQYF
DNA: TGTGCCAGCTCACCATCCATTTTAAAACACAGAGGGAAGTGGGAGCAGTACTTC

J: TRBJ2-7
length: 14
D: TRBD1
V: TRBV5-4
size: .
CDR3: CASSPGTGAREQYF
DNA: TGTGCCAGCAGCCCCGGGACAGGAGCTCGGGAGCAGTACTTC

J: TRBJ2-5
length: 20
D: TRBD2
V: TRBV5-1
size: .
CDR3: CASSLAAGGPIFEVVETQYF
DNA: TGCGCCAGCAGCTTGGCAGCGGGGGGCCCCATTTTCGAGGTGGTGGAGACCCAGTACTTC

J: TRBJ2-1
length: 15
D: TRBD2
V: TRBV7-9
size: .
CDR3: CASSSPGLANNEQFF
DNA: TGTGCCAGCAGCTCTCCGGGACTAGCGAACAATGAGCAGTTCTTC

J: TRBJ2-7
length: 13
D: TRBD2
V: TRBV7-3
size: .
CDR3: CASSPGTIYEQYF
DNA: TGTGCCAGCAGCCCCGGGACTATTTACGAGCAGTACTTC

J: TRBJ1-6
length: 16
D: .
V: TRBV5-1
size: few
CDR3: CASSWVSTGFNSPLHF
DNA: TGCGCCAGCAGCTGGGTTTCAACAGGGTTTAATTCACCCCTCCACTTT

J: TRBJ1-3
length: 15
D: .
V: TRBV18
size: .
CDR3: CASSPGHSSGNTIYF
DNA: TGTGCCAGCTCGCCCGGACACAGCTCTGGAAACACCATATATTTT

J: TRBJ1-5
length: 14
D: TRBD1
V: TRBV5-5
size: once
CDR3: CASSPSRGDQPQHF
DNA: TGTGCCAGCAGTCCATCCAGGGGGGATCAGCCCCAGCATTTT

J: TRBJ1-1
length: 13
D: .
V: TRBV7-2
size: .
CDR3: CASSSQLNTEAFF
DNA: TGTGCCAGCAGCTCTCAGTTGAACACTGAAGCTTTCTTT

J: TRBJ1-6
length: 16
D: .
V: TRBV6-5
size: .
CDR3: CASSYSRGGFGSPLHF
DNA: TGTGCCAGCAGTTACTCGAGGGGGGGGTTCGGTTCACCCCTCCACTTT

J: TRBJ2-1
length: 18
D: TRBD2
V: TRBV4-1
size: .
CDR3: CASSPLGVSGGSRGEQFF
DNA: TGCGCCAGCAGCCCCCTCGGGGTGAGCGGGGGGAGCCGAGGGGAGCAGTTCTTC

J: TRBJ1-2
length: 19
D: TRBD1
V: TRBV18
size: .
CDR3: CASSPPWDRGSKANYGYTF
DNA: TGTGCCAGCTCACCACCCTGGGACAGGGGGTCAAAAGCTAACTATGGCTACACCTTC

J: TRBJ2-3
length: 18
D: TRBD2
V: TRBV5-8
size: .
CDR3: CASSPGLAGAFSTDTQYF
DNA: TGTGCCAGCAGCCCCGGACTAGCGGGGGCCTTCAGCACAGATACGCAGTATTTT

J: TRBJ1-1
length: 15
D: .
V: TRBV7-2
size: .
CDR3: CASTSRITPNTEAFF
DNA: TGTGCCAGCACCTCCAGGATCACCCCAAACACTGAAGCTTTCTTT

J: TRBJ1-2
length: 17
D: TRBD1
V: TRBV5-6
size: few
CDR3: CASSLSVKNRGSYGYTF
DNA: TGTGCCAGCAGCTTGTCGGTTAAGAACAGGGGATCCTACGGCTACACCTTC

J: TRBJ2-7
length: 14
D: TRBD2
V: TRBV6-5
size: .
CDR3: CASRKAGVHYEQYF
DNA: TGTGCCAGCAGGAAAGCGGGGGTTCACTACGAGCAGTACTTC

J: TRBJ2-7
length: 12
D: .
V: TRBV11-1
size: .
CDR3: CASSLDSYEQYF
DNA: TGTGCCAGCAGCTTAGATTCTTACGAGCAGTACTTC

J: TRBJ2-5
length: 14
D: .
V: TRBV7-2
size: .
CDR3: CASSLGGEPETQYF
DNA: TGTGCCAGCAGCTTAGGGGGGGAGCCGGAGACCCAGTACTTC

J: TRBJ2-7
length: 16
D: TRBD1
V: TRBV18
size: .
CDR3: CASSRTPGTGISEQYF
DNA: TGTGCCAGCTCAAGAACACCCGGGACAGGGATCTCCGAGCAGTACTTC

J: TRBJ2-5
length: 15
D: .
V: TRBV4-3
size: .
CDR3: CASSQPPPGGETQYF
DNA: TGCGCCAGCAGCCAGCCCCCCCCGGGCGGGGAGACCCAGTACTTC

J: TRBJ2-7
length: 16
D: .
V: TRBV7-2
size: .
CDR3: CASSLVGGQRVSEQYF
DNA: TGTGCCAGCAGCTTGGTAGGGGGACAGCGGGTCAGCGAGCAGTACTTC

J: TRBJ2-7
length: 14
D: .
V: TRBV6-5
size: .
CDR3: CASSLTVLAYEQYF
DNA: TGTGCCAGCAGTCTCACGGTTCTGGCCTACGAGCAGTACTTC

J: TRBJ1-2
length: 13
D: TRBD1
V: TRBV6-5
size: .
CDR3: CASSMTGNYGYTF
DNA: TGTGCCAGCAGTATGACAGGGAACTATGGCTACACCTTC

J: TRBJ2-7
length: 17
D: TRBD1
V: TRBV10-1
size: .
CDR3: CASRGPTGTGLFYEQYF
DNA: TGCGCCAGCAGGGGCCCGACGGGGACAGGGCTTTTCTACGAGCAGTACTTC

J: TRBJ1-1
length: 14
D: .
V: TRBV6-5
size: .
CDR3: CASSYSSTATEAFF
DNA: TGTGCCAGCAGTTACTCTTCTACAGCCACTGAAGCTTTCTTT

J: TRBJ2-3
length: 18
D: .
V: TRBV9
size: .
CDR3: CASSVEGGRGGLKDTQYF
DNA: TGTGCCAGCAGCGTAGAGGGGGGGCGGGGAGGTCTGAAGGATACGCAGTATTTT

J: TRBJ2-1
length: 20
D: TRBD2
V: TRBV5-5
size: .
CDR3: CASSLFGTSGGVQALNEQFF
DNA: TGTGCCAGCAGCTTGTTTGGGACTAGCGGGGGGGTCCAGGCCCTGAATGAGCAGTTCTTC

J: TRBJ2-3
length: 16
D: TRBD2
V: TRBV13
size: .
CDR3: CASSLAPPSGGDTQYF
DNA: TGTGCCAGCAGCTTAGCCCCGCCTAGCGGGGGAGATACGCAGTATTTT

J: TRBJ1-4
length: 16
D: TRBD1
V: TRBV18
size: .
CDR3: CASSSDRVTTNEKLFF
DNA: TGTGCCAGCTCATCGGACAGGGTTACAACTAATGAAAAACTGTTTTTT

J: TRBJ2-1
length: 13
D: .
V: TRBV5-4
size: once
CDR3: CASSLSSYNEQFF
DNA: TGTGCCAGCAGTCTAAGTTCCTACAATGAGCAGTTCTTC

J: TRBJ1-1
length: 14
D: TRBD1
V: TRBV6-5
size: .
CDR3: CASSYSTGGTEAFF
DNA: TGTGCCAGCAGTTACTCGACAGGGGGCACTGAAGCTTTCTTT

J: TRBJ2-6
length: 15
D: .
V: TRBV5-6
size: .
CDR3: CASSSARRGANVLTF
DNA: TGTGCCAGCAGCTCCGCGCGGAGAGGGGCCAACGTCCTGACTTTC

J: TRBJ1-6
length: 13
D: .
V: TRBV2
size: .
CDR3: CAAGGQTGSPLHF
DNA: TGTGCCGCCGGCGGACAGACGGGTTCACCCCTCCACTTT

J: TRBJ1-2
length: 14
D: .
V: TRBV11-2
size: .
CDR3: CASSPRTANYGYTF
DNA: TGTGCCAGCAGCCCCCGAACAGCTAACTATGGCTACACCTTC

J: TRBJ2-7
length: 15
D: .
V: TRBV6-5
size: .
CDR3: CASSYSTTAPYEQYF
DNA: TGTGCCAGCAGTTACTCGACGACTGCCCCCTACGAGCAGTACTTC

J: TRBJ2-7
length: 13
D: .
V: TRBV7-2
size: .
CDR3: CASSPGMGYEQYF
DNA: TGTGCCAGCAGCCCCGGGATGGGCTACGAGCAGTACTTC

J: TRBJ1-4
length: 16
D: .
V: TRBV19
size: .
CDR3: CASSMLSAGSHEKLFF
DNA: TGTGCCAGTAGTATGCTGTCGGCAGGGTCTCATGAAAAACTGTTTTTT

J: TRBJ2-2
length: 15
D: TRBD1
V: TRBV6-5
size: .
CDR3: CASSRDRGSAGELFF
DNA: TGTGCCAGCAGTAGGGACAGGGGGTCCGCCGGGGAGCTGTTTTTT

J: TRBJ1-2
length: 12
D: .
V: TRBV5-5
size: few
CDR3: CASSPGKSGYTF
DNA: TGTGCCAGCAGCCCAGGGAAGAGCGGCTACACCTTC

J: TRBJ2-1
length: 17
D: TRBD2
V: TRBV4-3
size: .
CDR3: CASSQEPGGFSYNEQFF
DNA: TGCGCCAGCAGCCAAGAACCCGGGGGGTTCTCCTACAATGAGCAGTTCTTC

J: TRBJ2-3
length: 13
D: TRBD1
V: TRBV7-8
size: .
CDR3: CASRDRGADTQYF
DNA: TGTGCCAGCAGGGACAGGGGGGCAGATACGCAGTATTTT

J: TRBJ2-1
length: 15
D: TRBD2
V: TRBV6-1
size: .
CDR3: CASRAGTSGVYEQFF
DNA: TGTGCCAGCAGGGCCGGGACTAGCGGGGTCTATGAGCAGTTCTTC

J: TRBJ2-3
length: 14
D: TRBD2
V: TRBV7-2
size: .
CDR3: CASSLLAGTDTQYF
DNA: TGTGCCAGCAGCTTACTAGCGGGCACAGATACGCAGTATTTT

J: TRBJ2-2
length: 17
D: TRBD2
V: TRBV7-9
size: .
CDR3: CASSTTSGGPNTGELFF
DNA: TGTGCCAGCAGCACTACTAGCGGGGGCCCTAACACCGGGGAGCTGTTTTTT

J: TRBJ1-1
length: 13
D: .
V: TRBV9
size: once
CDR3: CASSPTGYTEAFF
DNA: TGTGCCAGCAGCCCTACAGGGTACACTGAAGCTTTCTTT

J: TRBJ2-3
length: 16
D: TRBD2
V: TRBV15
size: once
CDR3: CATSRFSGALTDTQYF
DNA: TGTGCCACCAGCAGATTTAGCGGGGCCCTCACAGATACGCAGTATTTT

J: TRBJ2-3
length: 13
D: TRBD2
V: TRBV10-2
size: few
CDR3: CASRLAGTDTQYF
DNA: TGCGCCAGCAGACTAGCGGGCACAGATACGCAGTATTTT

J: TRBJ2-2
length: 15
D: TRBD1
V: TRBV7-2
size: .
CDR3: CASSFATGGTGELFF
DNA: TGTGCCAGCAGCTTCGCCACAGGGGGCACCGGGGAGCTGTTTTTT

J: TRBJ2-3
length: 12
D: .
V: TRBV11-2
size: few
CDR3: CASSFGTDTQYF
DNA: TGTGCCAGCAGCTTCGGCACAGATACGCAGTATTTT

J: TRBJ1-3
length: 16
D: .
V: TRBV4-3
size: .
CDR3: CASSQDSTGEGNTIYF
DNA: TGCGCCAGCAGCCAAGATAGTACAGGCGAAGGAAACACCATATATTTT

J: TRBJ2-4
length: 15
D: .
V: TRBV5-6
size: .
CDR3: CASGLVSGDRNSQYF
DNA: TGTGCCAGCGGCTTGGTGTCGGGGGACAGAAACAGTCAGTACTTC

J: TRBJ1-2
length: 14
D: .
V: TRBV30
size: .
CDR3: CAWSAPLRIDGYTF
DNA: TGTGCCTGGAGTGCACCCCTAAGAATCGATGGCTACACCTTC

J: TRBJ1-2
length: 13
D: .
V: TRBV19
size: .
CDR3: CASSISGIYGYTF
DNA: TGTGCCAGTAGTATATCAGGGATCTATGGCTACACCTTC

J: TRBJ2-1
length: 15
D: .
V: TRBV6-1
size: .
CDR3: CASSEGTIFYNEQFF
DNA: TGTGCCAGCAGTGAGGGGACAATATTCTACAATGAGCAGTTCTTC

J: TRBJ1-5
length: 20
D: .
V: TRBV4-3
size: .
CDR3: CASSQDQIESRCYSNQPQHF
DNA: TGCGCCAGCAGCCAAGATCAAATAGAGAGCAGGTGCTATAGCAATCAGCCCCAGCATTTT

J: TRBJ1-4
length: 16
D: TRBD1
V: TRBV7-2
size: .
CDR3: CASSGQGARKDEKLFF
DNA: TGTGCCAGCAGCGGACAGGGGGCCCGTAAAGATGAAAAACTGTTTTTT

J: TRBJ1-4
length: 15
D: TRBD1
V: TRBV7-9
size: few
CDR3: CASSPLSDRVEKLFF
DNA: TGTGCCAGCAGCCCGCTATCGGACAGGGTTGAAAAACTGTTTTTT

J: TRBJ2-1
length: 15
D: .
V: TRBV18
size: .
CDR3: CASSPTITDYNEQFF
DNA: TGTGCCAGCTCACCCACCATAACAGACTACAATGAGCAGTTCTTC

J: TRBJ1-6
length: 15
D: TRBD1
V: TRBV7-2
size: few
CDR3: CASSLPQGAESPLHF
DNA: TGTGCCAGCAGCCTACCACAGGGGGCAGAATCACCCCTCCACTTT